A few counts support the clone carrying this TCR beta chain. Exclusion applied to patients with other autoimmune diseases, uncontrolled infections, pregnancy or lactation. The PBMCs were taken from over 9.5 ml of fresh peripheral blood. This specimen comes from a study of Graves' ophthalmopathy and Graves' hyperthyroidism. TCR beta CDR3 regions were amplified from RNA transcripts. Second-round multiplex PCR came after a first-round RT-PCR that employed HTBI primers. TCRdb re-analysed the multiplex PCR reads in MiXCR, keeping a single row per CDR3 protein. The data hold around 670,000 distinct CDR3 sequences, with 40% observed a single time. The sample was peripheral blood. The clonotype was recovered from an adult man with Graves' ophthalmopathy.

CDR3 in DNA: TGTGCCAGCAGCACCTTACTAACTAACTATGGCTACACCTTC. Its translation: CASSTLLTNYGYTF. The rearrangement joins TRBV7-9 to TRBJ1-2, with D uncertain. The CDR3 has 14 residues. Germline CDR1 SEHNR, CDR2 FQNEAQ (reference sequence). Trimming left V 5 bases short and J 0 bases short, with 10 bases between.